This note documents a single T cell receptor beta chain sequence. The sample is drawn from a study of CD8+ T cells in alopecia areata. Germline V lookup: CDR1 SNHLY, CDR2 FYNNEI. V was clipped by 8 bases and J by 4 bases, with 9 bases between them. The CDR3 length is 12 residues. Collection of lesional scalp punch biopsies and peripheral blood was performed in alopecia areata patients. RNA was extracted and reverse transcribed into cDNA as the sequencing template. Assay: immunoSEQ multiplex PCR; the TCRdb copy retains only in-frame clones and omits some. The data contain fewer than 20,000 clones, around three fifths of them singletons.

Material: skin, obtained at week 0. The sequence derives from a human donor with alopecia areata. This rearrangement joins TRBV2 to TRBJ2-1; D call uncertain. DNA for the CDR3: TGTGCCAGCGGAAGAATGTACAATGAGCAGTTCTTC. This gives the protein CASGRMYNEQFF.